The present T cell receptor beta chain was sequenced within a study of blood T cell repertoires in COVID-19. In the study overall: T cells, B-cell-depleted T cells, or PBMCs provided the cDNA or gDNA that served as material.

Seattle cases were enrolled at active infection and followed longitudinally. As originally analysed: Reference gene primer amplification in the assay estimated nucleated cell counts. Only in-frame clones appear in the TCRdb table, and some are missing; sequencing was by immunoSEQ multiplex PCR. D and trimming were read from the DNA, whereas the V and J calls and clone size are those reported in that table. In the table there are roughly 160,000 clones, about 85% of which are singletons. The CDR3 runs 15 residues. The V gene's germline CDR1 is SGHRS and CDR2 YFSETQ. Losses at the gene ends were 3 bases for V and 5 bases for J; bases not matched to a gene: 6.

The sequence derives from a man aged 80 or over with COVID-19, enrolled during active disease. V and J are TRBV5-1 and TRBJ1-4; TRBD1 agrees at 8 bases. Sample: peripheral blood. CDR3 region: CASSSPGQANEKLFF. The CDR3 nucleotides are TGCGCCAGCAGCTCGCCGGGACAGGCAAATGAAAAACTGTTTTTT.